The 27 T cell receptor beta chains below come from one sample, sequenced in a study of Graves' ophthalmopathy and Graves' hyperthyroidism. Transcripts of RNA were the source for amplifying TCR beta CDR3 regions. A first-round RT-PCR used HTBI primers, followed by a second-round multiplex PCR. Using its own MiXCR run on the multiplex PCR reads, TCRdb lists one record per CDR3 protein. The profile shows 350,000 to 450,000 distinct CDR3 sequences, approximately 20% of them singletons. Sequenced: peripheral blood. The receptors here all came from a woman aged 18-29 years with Graves' ophthalmopathy.

The rearrangement links TRBV7-9 to TRBJ1-1, with a possible D match to TRBD1 (5 bases). Trimming pared 4 bases from V and 4 bases from J, leaving 13 bases between. This CDR3 spans 14 amino acids. Germline assignment: CDR1 SEHNR and CDR2 FQNEAQ (reference sequence). The CDR3 DNA reads as TGTGCCAGCAGCTCCCGGGGGGAGGGCACTGAAGCTTTCTTT. Residues: CASSSRGEGTEAFF.

The table lists this clonotype with many counts. V gene TRBV20-1 combines with J gene TRBJ2-2, with D unclear. The germline gives CDR1 DFQATT, CDR2 SNEGSKA (reference sequence). The V gene lost 3 bases and the J gene lost 2 bases, with 13 bases spanning the gap. This CDR3 contains 15 residues. CDR3 sequence reads: CSASFRLINTGELFF. CDR3 in DNA: TGCAGTGCTAGTTTTCGACTCATCAACACCGGGGAGCTGTTTTTT.

This clonotype occurred many times. The rearrangement joins TRBV11-3 to TRBJ1-1; the D is unclear. Trimming removed 0 bases from V and 4 bases from J, with 12 bases in between. Germline-derived CDR1 and CDR2 are SGHNT and YENEEA. The CDR3 is made up of 15 amino acids. CDR3 protein: CASSLDPGWATEAFF. The CDR3 DNA reads TGTGCCAGCAGCTTAGATCCGGGTTGGGCCACTGAAGCTTTCTTT.

The table lists this clonotype with a count of one. The CDR3: CASREGRAGQTQYF. CDR3 nucleotides: TGTGCCAGCAGGGAAGGACGGGCGGGGCAGACCCAGTACTTC. This rearrangement joins TRBV12-3 or TRBV12-4 to TRBJ2-5; tentative D call: TRBD2 (6 bases). The CDR3 extends over 14 amino acids. Between the trimmed V and J ends, which lost 6 bases and 6 bases, there was a span of 17 bases.

In its sample, this clonotype was seen many times. The rearrangement uses TRBV6-5 and TRBJ1-3; D ambiguous. With 0 bases removed from V and 3 bases from J, the gap between germline ends came to 3 bases. The CDR3 extends over 13 amino acids. Germline V gene lookup returns CDR1 MNHEY and CDR2 SVGAGI. In DNA, the CDR3 is TGTGCCAGCAGTTACTCTGTTGGAAACACCATATATTTT. Its translation is CASSYSVGNTIYF.

In this sample, this clonotype turned up many times. CDR3 DNA: TGTGCCAGCAGCTTAGTAGCGGGGGGCACCGGGGAGCTGTTTTTT. This codes for CASSLVAGGTGELFF. V is TRBV7-2 and J is TRBJ2-2; 10 positions agree with TRBD2. This CDR3 region has 15 residues. Per the germline V gene, CDR1 is SGHTA and CDR2 is FQGNSA. Trimming took 1 base from V and 4 from J; bases not matched to a gene: 0. The variable domain in full, with the rest retrieved from reference TRBV7-2 and TRBJ2-2, is GAGVSQSPSNKVTEKGKDVELRCDPISGHTALYWYRQSLGQGLEFLIYFQGNSAPDKSGLPSDRFSAERTGGSVSTLTIQRTQQEDSAVYLCASSLVAGGTGELFFGEGSRLTVL.

The chain joins TRBV12-3 or TRBV12-4 to TRBJ1-5; TRBD1 aligns across 9 bases. V was clipped by 6 bases and J by 7 bases; unmatched bases: 16. The CDR3 extends over 17 amino acids. The CDR3 loop is CASSPTLGTGNWQPQHF. In nucleotides, the CDR3 is TGTGCCAGCAGCCCTACATTAGGGACAGGGAATTGGCAGCCCCAGCATTTT.

This clonotype was seen many times. The chain is built from TRBV27 and TRBJ2-7; no clear D. CDR1 is MNHEY, CDR2 SMNVEV, per germline (reference sequence). Trimming cost V 0 bases and J 4 bases, with 10 bases left between them. The CDR3 totals 14 residues. The CDR3 region has the DNA TGTGCCAGCAGTTTATCGTACTTCCTTTACGAGCAGTACTTC. It codes for CASSLSYFLYEQYF.

This clonotype was recorded at least ten times. CDR3 region: CASSPGGVGKNIQYF. The CDR3 bases are TGTGCCAGCAGCCCCGGGGGGGTCGGCAAAAACATTCAGTACTTC. This sequence joins TRBV11-3 and TRBJ2-4, with TRBD2 matching over 8 bases. Per the germline V gene, CDR1 is SGHNT and CDR2 is YENEEA. The CDR3 contains 15 residues. J lost 3 bases, V lost 5 bases, and 6 bases had no gene match.

A word on this clonotype: It may be a read error: a sequence one base away is much more abundant. The rearrangement uses TRBV4-1 and TRBJ2-7; 11 nucleotides line up with TRBD2. The CDR3 has 15 amino acids. V was clipped by 1 base and J by 3 bases; unmatched bases: 2. Germline CDR1 MGHRA, CDR2 YSYEKL. The CDR3: CASSQGLAGNYEQYF. The CDR3 nucleotides are TGCGCCAGCAGCCAAGGACTAGCGGGGAACTACGAGCAGTACTTC.

This clonotype was counted once. This sequence may be a read error, since a much larger clone differs from it by one base. The CDR3 DNA follows: TGTGCCTGGGGTGTGAGGGTGGCCGAAGCTTTCTTT. This translates into CAWGVRVAEAFF. The chain combines TRBV30 with TRBJ1-1; unclear D gene. Looked up from germline, CDR1 is GTSNPN and CDR2 is SVGIG (reference sequence). CDR3 length equals 12 residues.

This clonotype has at least ten counts. This sequence joins TRBV7-2 and TRBJ2-7; perhaps D is TRBD1 or TRBD2 (5 bases each). Germline V lookup: CDR1 SGHTA, CDR2 FQGNSA. V lost 4 bases and J lost 1, with 11 bases in between. This CDR3 comprises 14 residues. CDR3 loop: CASSSWDVSYEQYF. CDR3 coding DNA: TGTGCCAGCAGCTCTTGGGACGTTTCCTACGAGCAGTACTTC.

This clonotype was recorded at least ten times. J is TRBJ1-3 and V is TRBV10-3; the D is unclear. Germline assignment: CDR1 ENHRY and CDR2 SYGVKD. The V and J ends lost 7 bases and 0 bases respectively, with 19 bases between them. CDR3 length: 17 residues. In nucleotides, the CDR3 is TGTGCCATCAAGAACTCAGCGGGCGGGAGCTCTGGAAACACCATATATTTT. Amino acids: CAIKNSAGGSSGNTIYF.

Ten or more counts support this clonotype. This sequence joins TRBV7-4 and TRBJ1-1, with 12 positions matching TRBD1. CDR1 is SGHVT, CDR2 SQSDAQ, per germline. The V segment lost 0 bases and the J segment 3 bases; nucleotides outside the gene matches: 20. This CDR3 is built from 22 residues. The CDR3 here is CASSLAHPGQGARGGRDTEAFF. The CDR3 nucleotides read TGTGCCAGCAGCTTAGCCCATCCGGGACAGGGGGCGCGCGGGGGGAGGGACACTGAAGCTTTCTTT.

The CDR3: CASRRDTDTGELFF. As DNA, the CDR3 is TGTGCCAGTAGAAGGGACACAGACACCGGGGAGCTGTTTTTT. The chain combines TRBV19 with TRBJ2-2, with D maybe TRBD1 (6 bases). Germline-derived CDR1 and CDR2 are LNHDA and SQIVND (reference sequence). V lost 6 bases, J lost 3 bases, and 11 bases lay in between. There are 14 residues in the CDR3. Complete variable domain (other parts from reference TRBV19 and TRBJ2-2): DGGITQSPKYLFRKEGQNVTLSCEQNLNHDAMYWYRQDPGQGLRLIYYSQIVNDFQKGDIAEGYSVSREKKESFPLTVTSAQKNPTAFYLCASRRDTDTGELFFGEGSRLTVL.

V gene TRBV7-9 combines with J gene TRBJ2-6; no reliable D call. Per germline, CDR1 SEHNR and CDR2 FQNEAQ (reference sequence). The V and J ends lost 5 bases and 2 bases respectively, with 10 bases between them. The length of the CDR3 is 15 residues. CDR3 sequence reads: CASSPLGAGANVLTF. CDR3 in DNA: TGTGCCAGCAGCCCTCTTGGGGCTGGGGCCAACGTCCTGACTTTC.

This clonotype was recorded many times. The chain combines TRBV20-1 with TRBJ1-1; possible D gene TRBD1, 5 bases. Trimming shortened V by 5 bases and J by 11 bases, and 24 bases separated the two germline ends. In germline, CDR1 is DFQATT, CDR2 SNEGSKA (reference sequence). The CDR3 runs 14 residues. CDR3 sequence reads: CSAPGGALKLEAFF. The CDR3 region has the DNA TGCAGTGCTCCTGGCGGGGCTCTCAAGTTGGAGGCTTTCTTT.

This rearrangement joins TRBV20-1 to TRBJ1-5, with TRBD1 as a possible D gene (6 bases). V was pared by 3 bases and J by 7 bases, with 16 bases between. The CDR3 has 14 residues. Germline V gene data show CDR1 as DFQATT and CDR2 as SNEGSKA (reference sequence). CDR3 DNA sequence: TGCAGTGCTAGCGCGGACAGTACGGGACAGCCCCAGCATTTT. It yields the protein CSASADSTGQPQHF.

This clonotype was recorded only once. The CDR3 DNA sequence: TGTGCCAGCAGCCCTCAGTCCCCTCCAACTGAAGCTTTCTTT. It encodes CASSPQSPPTEAFF. This sequence joins TRBV11-3 and TRBJ1-1; no clear D. The CDR3 has 14 residues. Germline V lookup: CDR1 SGHNT, CDR2 YENEEA. Trimming removed 5 bases from V and 5 bases from J, with 15 bases in between.

The rearrangement links TRBV6-2 or TRBV6-3 to TRBJ1-6; D remains ambiguous. This CDR3 has 16 residues. The V gene lost 4 bases and the J gene lost 0 bases, with 10 bases spanning the gap. CDR1 and CDR2 from the germline V gene are MNHEY and SVGEGT. The CDR3 loop is CASSLGSRSYNSPLHF. The CDR3 bases are TGTGCCAGCAGTTTAGGTTCTCGCTCCTATAATTCACCCCTCCACTTT.

The chain is built from TRBV19 and TRBJ2-2; 9 bases line up with TRBD1. The germline gives CDR1 LNHDA, CDR2 SQIVND (reference sequence). This CDR3 spans 14 amino acids. The V segment lost 5 bases and the J segment 8 bases; nucleotides outside the gene matches: 6. CDR3 coding DNA: TGTGCCAGTAGTCGACAGGGGGTGCAGGGGGAGCTGTTTTTT. Encoded protein: CASSRQGVQGELFF.

This clonotype was picked up many times. The J gene is TRBJ2-5, the V gene TRBV6-2 or TRBV6-3, with 13 bases identical to TRBD2. CDR1 is MNHEY, CDR2 SVGEGT, per germline. The CDR3 runs to 15 residues. The junction had 6 bases not matched to a gene; V was cut back by 6 bases and J by 5 bases. The CDR3 nucleotides are TGTGCCAGCAGACCTGGACTAGCGGGAGTGGAGACCCAGTACTTC. Translating gives CASRPGLAGVETQYF.

Only one count was recorded for this clonotype. This chain connects TRBV20-1 to TRBJ1-6, with D unclear. Germline CDR1 reads DFQATT; CDR2 reads SNEGSKA (reference sequence). The CDR3 runs 11 residues. Trimming pared 3 bases from V and 11 bases from J, leaving 8 bases between. The CDR3 reads CSARKVPPLHF. The CDR3, as DNA: TGCAGTGCTAGGAAAGTCCCACCCCTCCACTTT.

This chain uses TRBV6-1 with TRBJ1-1, with a weak D call TRBD1 (6 bases). This CDR3 is 11 amino acids long. V shed 8 bases and J shed 9 bases, with 13 bases lying between them. Germline V gene lookup returns CDR1 MNHNS and CDR2 SASEGT. The CDR3 loop is CASENGGQAFF. The CDR3 region has the DNA TGTGCCAGCGAAAATGGGGGGCAAGCTTTCTTT.

This clonotype was seen repeatedly, ten times or more. The rearrangement uses TRBV4-3 and TRBJ1-5; 7 bases fit TRBD1. The germline V gene has CDR1 LGHNA and CDR2 YSLEER. CDR3 length: 14 amino acids. V dropped 0 bases and J dropped 7; count of bases not matched to a gene: 3. CDR3 in DNA: TGCGCCAGCAGCCAAGACCAGGGGGACCAGCCCCAGCATTTT. Amino acid sequence: CASSQDQGDQPQHF.

The table lists this clonotype with many counts. The gene calls are TRBV12-3 or TRBV12-4 and TRBJ2-7; D is possibly TRBD2 (6 bases). This CDR3 spans 16 amino acids. The V and J ends lost 4 bases and 0 bases respectively, with 16 bases between them. CDR3 in amino acids: CASSWGVLGNSYEQYF. The CDR3 coding sequence is TGTGCCAGCAGTTGGGGGGTTCTAGGGAACTCCTACGAGCAGTACTTC.

Ten or more counts support this clonotype. The chain links TRBV15 to TRBJ1-3; TRBD1 matches at 8 bases. V shed 1 base, J shed 10 bases, and the junction held 9 bases outside the gene matches. The CDR3 is 15 amino acids. The germline V gene encodes CDR1 LNHNV and CDR2 YYDKDF (reference sequence). As DNA, the CDR3 is TGTGCCACCAGCAGAGGTGGACAGGGCCCCCAAACCATATATTTT. This codes for CATSRGGQGPQTIYF.